This T cell receptor (beta chain) was observed in a study of T cell repertoires in cytomegalovirus infection. Study in general: It can be stated that public TCR beta signatures indicated CMV infection as well as a matching HLA type. Study-level findings and limits: The ex vivo response showed dominance by HLA-C-restricted CMV-specific TCR beta clonotypes.

One entry per CDR3 protein, called by TCRdb with MiXCR from the reads. The sample has roughly 110,000 distinct CDR3 sequences; more than 30% are singletons. This clonotype has only a few counts. The antigen is unknown. The CDR3 is made up of 14 amino acids. Trimming removed 3 bases from V and 2 bases from J, with 9 bases in between. From germline, CDR1 is SNHLY and CDR2 FYNNEI. This specimen was CD8+ T cells from cultured PBMCs, taken from culture after CMV antigen stimulation. This clonotype was obtained from a human donor in good health (CMV status not recorded). Some clones in this sample may be carry-over from other donors' samples. The rearrangement joins TRBV2 to TRBJ2-3; D perhaps matches TRBD2 (7 bases). CDR3 DNA: TGTGCCAGCAGTGATGGGGGGGCCACAGATACGCAGTATTTT. This translates into CASSDGGATDTQYF.